These T cell receptor beta chains were read from a single sample in a study of CD8 T cells in Susac syndrome. From the immunoSEQ multiplex PCR reads, TCRdb called clonotypes with MiXCR, one entry per CDR3 protein. The sample lists just over 300,000 distinct CDR3 sequences, 92% occurring once. Sequences were obtained from CD4+ T cells from PBMCs. Receptors originate from a human donor with multiple sclerosis. Both conserved end residues are part of each CDR3. Fields, in order: CDR3 protein, CDR3 DNA, J gene, clone size, D gene, V gene. The D gene is left open where the match is weak. A clone size is listed for some rows: how often the clone was seen (once, few, many), or a class if it is expanded.

CASSFQREREQYF	TGTGCCAGTAGTTTCCAGCGGGAGCGCGAGCAGTACTTC	TRBJ2-7	few	TRBD2	TRBV7-2
CASSSPDRETQYF	TGCGCCAGCAGCTCCCCTGACCGGGAGACCCAGTACTTC	TRBJ2-5	NA	NA	TRBV5-1
CAISEFPPGGTAYNEQFF	TGTGCCATCAGTGAGTTCCCCCCGGGAGGGACAGCGTACAATGAGCAGTTCTTC	TRBJ2-1	NA	NA	TRBV10-3
CASSLLGGNTEAFF	TGTGCCAGCAGCTTGTTAGGGGGCAACACTGAAGCTTTCTTT	TRBJ1-1	few	TRBD1	TRBV5-6
CASSVANRENQPQHF	TGTGCCAGCAGCGTAGCTAACAGGGAGAATCAGCCCCAGCATTTT	TRBJ1-5	few	NA	TRBV9
CASSLAGALRERQYF	TGCGCCAGCAGCTTGGCGGGAGCCCTACGGGAAAGGCAGTACTTC	TRBJ2-7	NA	NA	TRBV5-1
CSARARDRGSGNTIYF	TGCAGTGCTAGGGCCCGGGACAGGGGGTCTGGAAACACCATATATTTT	TRBJ1-3	NA	TRBD1	TRBV20-1
CASSLSNSGNTIYF	TGTGCCAGCAGCCTCAGCAACTCTGGAAACACCATATATTTT	TRBJ1-3	NA	NA	TRBV7-2
CSAGGQDDTQYF	TGCAGCGCCGGGGGACAGGACGATACGCAGTATTTT	TRBJ2-3	NA	TRBD1	TRBV29-1
CASGALGQEETQYF	TGTGCCAGCGGGGCACTCGGGCAGGAGGAGACCCAGTACTTC	TRBJ2-5	NA	NA	TRBV7-2